The following is a T cell receptor beta chain sequence with its context. Antigen: not known. The data stem from a study of cytomegalovirus exposure and HLA in healthy donors. It was healthy bone marrow donors who served as donors. Study results and caveats: Confirmation was obtained in vitro that a few CMV-associated chains are specific for CMV antigens.

The PCR made use of 60 Vbeta and 13 Jbeta primers. Assay: immunoSEQ multiplex PCR; the TCRdb copy retains only in-frame clones and omits some. Among 170,000 or so clones listed, about 73% were seen once. Germline V CDR1 and CDR2: MDHEN, SYDVKM. The V segment lost 6 bases and the J segment 2 bases; nucleotides outside the gene matches: 4. The CDR3 contains 14 residues. The V call is TRBV28, the J call TRBJ1-2; 9 nucleotides match TRBD1. The sequenced material came from PBMCs. The source is a woman between 40 and 55 years old in good health and CMV-seronegative. The CDR3 nucleotides are TGTGCCAGCAGCGCTGGACAGGGGAACTATGGCTACACCTTC. Residues: CASSAGQGNYGYTF.